This T cell receptor (beta chain) was documented in a study of blood T cell repertoires in COVID-19. CDR3 size: 16 residues. Trimming pared 7 bases from V and 7 bases from J, leaving 23 bases between. CDR1 and CDR2 (germline): MDHEN, SYDVKM. This table comes from immunoSEQ multiplex PCR, and its TCRdb copy is limited to in-frame clones, with some not included. The data show nearly 250,000 clones, around 89% seen once. Those designated as exposed participants met a COVID-19 case within 2 weeks before study entry. The V and J genes are TRBV28 and TRBJ1-5, with a possible D match to TRBD1 (6 bases). The material sequenced was PBMCs or T cells enriched from blood (not recorded which). This TCR came from a man aged 45 to 65 who had been exposed to COVID-19. CDR3 in DNA: TGTGCCAGCACCCCCTCGGGGGGCGCAACTAGGCAGCCCCAGCATTTT. It is translated as CASTPSGGATRQPQHF. Looking up the rest from reference TRBV28 and TRBJ1-5 gives the full variable domain: DVKVTQSSRYLVKRTGEKVFLECVQDMDHENMFWYRQDPGLGLRLIYFSYDVKMKEKGDIPEGYSVSREKKERFSLILESASTNQTSMYLCASTPSGGATRQPQHFGDGTRLSIL.